Reported below is one T cell receptor (beta chain). This receptor's antigen is unknown. No per-base quality is available; no much larger clone lies one base away. Each collaborating institution followed its own protocols to collect whole blood in K2EDTA tubes. For TCRbeta analysis, collaborator samples were shipped as frozen whole blood, as isolated PBMCs, or as DNA extracted from either sample type. This sample is drawn from a study of blood T cell repertoires in COVID-19 (dated by TCRdb to about 2020). For the study in its entirety: Samples covering the acute and convalescent phases of COVID-19 were provided by collaborators in the United States, Italy and Spain. A de-identified subject ID, COVID-19 status, age in years and sex were almost always included in the sample metadata. The material from the prospective study consisted of cDNA or gDNA derived from T cells, B-cell-depleted T cells, or PBMCs. The samples were drawn from the first 160 participants of the ongoing ImmuneRACE study and from more than 1,000 subjects provided by 6 global collaborators. The dataset comprised deeply sampled blood TCRbeta repertoires from subjects exposed to, actively infected with, or recovered from COVID-19. Where HLA class I and class II types were available, the types were taken from metadata supplied by the sample provider, not from assay-based typing. A freely available public database, intended as a resource for researchers studying the immune response to SARS-CoV-2, is where the repertoires were released. Findings and caveats that apply to the study as a whole: How much clinical and demographic metadata was included differed by source and by participant, and the metadata was provided uncurated.

The immunoSEQ Assay, a bias-controlled multiplex PCR, was used to amplify TCRbeta CDR3 regions from genomic DNA. On the authors' methods: Nucleated cell counts per sample were estimated from amplification of reference gene primers within the assay. Sequence reads were collapsed and filtered to measure the absolute abundance of every unique TCRbeta CDR3 rearrangement. Productive Simpson clonality was computed per sample as the square root of Simpson's diversity index over productive rearrangements. Imported from immuneACCESS, the table was reduced by TCRdb to in-frame sequences with V and J called. These copies leave out some clones; in studies compared against another copy, an unresolved V gene accounts for under half, and the cause of the remainder is not known. That table supplies the V and J calls and clone size; D and trimming were determined from the DNA. A total of 250,000 to 350,000 clones appear in this sample, around 89% of them only once. Clones ranked in the top ten supply around 13% of the sample.

The sequence was collected from a woman aged 60 to 75 with acute or convalescent COVID-19. Specimen: peripheral blood.

The CDR3 region: CASSQDPTGASYEQYF. The DNA reads as follows: TGCGCCAGCAGCCAAGATCCCACAGGGGCCTCCTACGAGCAGTACTTC. The V and J genes are TRBV4-3 and TRBJ2-7, and 7 junction bases match TRBD1. The germline V gene gives CDR1 as LGHNA and CDR2 as YSLEER. CDR3 length: 16 amino acids, cysteine to phenylalanine. Only CDR3 DNA is held: 48 bases, read in frame from base 1. V is trimmed back by 0 bases and J by 0 bases, and the junction contains 5 bases that no gene match accounts for.